The 16 T cell receptor beta chains in this list originate from one sample, sequenced in a study of PD-L1 blockade in urothelial cancer. Measured with immunoSEQ multiplex PCR; TCRdb has only the in-frame clones, and not every one. The sample has 45,000 to 55,000 clones, approximately 80% seen once; the top ten hold 1% to 1.5%. Time point here: pretreatment peripheral blood. Material: PBMCs, obtained around atezolizumab (anti-PD-L1) treatment. All receptors derive from a man aged 50-59 years with urothelial cancer.

This chain connects TRBV5-8 to TRBJ2-5; 9 bases match TRBD1. This CDR3 spans 15 amino acids. CDR1 SGHTS and CDR2 YDEGEE come from the germline V gene. Unmatched junction bases numbered 7, after V lost 4 bases and J lost 3 bases. CDR3 loop: CASSPWTGEEETQYF. CDR3 in DNA: TGTGCCAGCAGCCCTTGGACAGGGGAAGAAGAGACCCAGTACTTC.

CDR3 DNA: TGCGCCAGCAGCCCTAGACTAGCGGGCCTCACAGATACGCAGTATTTT. This gives the protein CASSPRLAGLTDTQYF. V gene TRBV4-1 combines with J gene TRBJ2-3; 10 nucleotides agree with TRBD2. The CDR3 has 16 residues. The V and J ends lost 4 bases and 2 bases, in that order; junction bases with no gene match: 6. CDR1 and CDR2 from the germline V gene are MGHRA and YSYEKL.

The V call is TRBV6-1, the J call TRBJ1-2, with D perhaps TRBD1 (6 bases). This CDR3 spans 15 amino acids. V dropped 2 bases and J dropped 4 bases, with 14 bases sitting between them. Germline CDR1 is MNHNS and CDR2 is SASEGT. The CDR3 DNA reads TGTGCCAGCAGTGAAATGGTTCGCAGGGGCTATGGCTACACCTTC. It encodes CASSEMVRRGYGYTF.

The chain employs TRBV4-1 and TRBJ1-5; tentative D call: TRBD1 (5 bases). Germline V gene lookup returns CDR1 MGHRA and CDR2 YSYEKL. The V end was cut by 4 bases, the J end by 9 bases, with 13 bases between. The CDR3 extends over 13 amino acids. CDR3 protein: CASSLPGGAPQHF. The DNA of the CDR3 is TGCGCCAGCAGCCTCCCGGGGGGAGCGCCCCAGCATTTT.

For this clone: A junction end diverges from the germline sequence, so it may reflect a read error. The V call is TRBV6-1, the J call TRBJ2-3; tentatively, D is TRBD2 (5 bases). Germline assignment: CDR1 MNHNS and CDR2 SASEGT. This CDR3 has 13 residues. The CDR3, as DNA: TGCACCACTAGGTTGTTAAGCACAGATACGCAGTATTTT. Amino acids: CTTRLLSTDTQYF.

This clone was seen a few times. The chain recombines TRBV7-3 with TRBJ2-2; weak D call: TRBD1 (6 bases). Trimming cost V 5 bases and J 5 bases, with 6 bases left between them. CDR3 size: 12 residues. Germline V lookup: CDR1 SGHTA, CDR2 FQGTGA. CDR3 in amino acids: CASSQGTGELFF. The CDR3 coding sequence is TGTGCCAGCAGCCAGGGGACCGGGGAGCTGTTTTTT.

The chain carries TRBV7-2 and TRBJ1-1, with a weak D call TRBD1 (6 bases). Germline V lookup: CDR1 SGHTA, CDR2 FQGNSA. With 1 base removed from V and 11 bases from J, the gap between germline ends came to 26 bases. This CDR3 has 17 amino acids. CDR3 loop: CASSLVGGGVGTYQAFF. Here the CDR3 DNA reads TGTGCCAGCAGCTTAGTAGGGGGAGGGGTTGGAACCTACCAGGCTTTCTTT.

The chain couples TRBV10-3 to TRBJ2-7; 13 bases are a match to TRBD2. The CDR3 sequence is 16 residues long. After removal of 2 bases from V and 4 bases from J, the junction contained 5 bases not matched to a gene. In germline, CDR1 is ENHRY, CDR2 SYGVKD. CDR3 sequence: CAISETGTSGTYEQYF. CDR3 nucleotides: TGTGCCATCAGTGAGACGGGGACTAGCGGGACTTACGAGCAGTACTTC.

V is TRBV21-1 and J is TRBJ2-1; TRBD2 was called by the table and not checked on the DNA. TRBV21-1 counts as a pseudogene. The CDR3 contains 14 residues. This CDR3 reads CASGLGTRGNEQFF. The CDR3 nucleotides are TGTGCCAGCGGACTCGGGACTAGGGGCAATGAGCAGTTCTTC.

The chain recombines TRBV25-1 with TRBJ2-7, with TRBD2 matching 11 bases. V lost 3 bases to trimming and J lost 8 bases; unmatched junction nucleotides: 12. Per germline, CDR1 MGHDK and CDR2 SYGVNS. This CDR3 comprises 16 residues. CDR3 residues: CASSEPGVLAGVKQYF. The CDR3 nucleotides are TGTGCCAGCAGTGAGCCGGGTGTACTAGCGGGAGTAAAGCAGTACTTC.

The gene calls are TRBV6-4 and TRBJ2-1; 8 nucleotides align to TRBD1. The CDR3 extends over 13 amino acids. Germline CDR1 is MRHNA and CDR2 is SNTAGT. V lost 3 bases and J lost 10; bases outside the gene matches: 5. CDR3 residues: CASSEQGVGEQFF. In DNA form, the CDR3 reads TGTGCCAGCAGTGAACAGGGGGTCGGGGAGCAGTTCTTC.

This clone was observed a single time. The V gene is TRBV6-1, the J gene TRBJ2-7; unclear D gene. There are 10 residues in the CDR3. The V gene's germline CDR1 is MNHNS and CDR2 SASEGT. Trimming shortened V by 4 bases and J by 5 bases, and 3 bases separated the two germline ends. The chain's CDR3 is CASSVNEQYF. In DNA, the CDR3 is TGTGCCAGCAGTGTCAACGAGCAGTACTTC.

This clone was counted a few times. V gene TRBV14 combines with J gene TRBJ1-2; 7 nucleotides agree with TRBD1. Germline CDR1 SGHDN, CDR2 FVKESK. J was trimmed by 5 bases and V by 5 bases; bases with no gene match: 8. The CDR3 spans 14 residues. CDR3 DNA sequence: TGTGCCAGCAGCTTGACCGGGACAGCTTATGGCTACACCTTC. Translation gives CASSLTGTAYGYTF.

As to this clone: Different DNA sequences within this sample yield the same CDR3. The V gene is TRBV27, the J gene TRBJ1-2; D call uncertain. The CDR3 has 14 amino acids. CDR1 is MNHEY, CDR2 SMNVEV, per germline (reference sequence). V dropped 2 bases and J dropped 2 bases, with 9 bases sitting between them. The CDR3 DNA reads TGTGCCAGCAGTTTACGGGGTGGCAACTATGGCTACACCTTC. As protein: CASSLRGGNYGYTF.

CDR3 coding DNA: TGTGCCAGCAACAGCTACAATGAGCAGTTCTTC. It specifies CASNSYNEQFF. This chain joins TRBV27 and TRBJ2-1; no clear D. This CDR3 has 11 residues. Germline V gives CDR1 MNHEY, CDR2 SMNVEV (reference sequence). Trimming cost V 7 bases and J 3 bases, with 4 bases left between them.

This clone was seen more than once but under ten times. This chain links TRBV15 with TRBJ2-1; 7 bases agree with TRBD2. There are 13 residues in the CDR3. The J segment lost 14 bases and the V segment lost 4 bases, leaving 11 bases of the junction unmatched. CDR1 is LNHNV, CDR2 YYDKDF, per germline (reference sequence). CDR3 bases: TGTGCCACCAGCACCCCGGGGGGACGCACTAAGTTCTTC. Translation gives CATSTPGGRTKFF. Full variable domain (missing parts from reference TRBV15 and TRBJ2-1): DAMVIQNPRYQVTQFGKPVTLSCSQTLNHNVMYWYQQKSSQAPKLLFHYYDKDFNNEADTPDNFQSRRPNTSFCFLDIRSPGLGDTAMYLCATSTPGGRTKFFGPGTRLTVL.